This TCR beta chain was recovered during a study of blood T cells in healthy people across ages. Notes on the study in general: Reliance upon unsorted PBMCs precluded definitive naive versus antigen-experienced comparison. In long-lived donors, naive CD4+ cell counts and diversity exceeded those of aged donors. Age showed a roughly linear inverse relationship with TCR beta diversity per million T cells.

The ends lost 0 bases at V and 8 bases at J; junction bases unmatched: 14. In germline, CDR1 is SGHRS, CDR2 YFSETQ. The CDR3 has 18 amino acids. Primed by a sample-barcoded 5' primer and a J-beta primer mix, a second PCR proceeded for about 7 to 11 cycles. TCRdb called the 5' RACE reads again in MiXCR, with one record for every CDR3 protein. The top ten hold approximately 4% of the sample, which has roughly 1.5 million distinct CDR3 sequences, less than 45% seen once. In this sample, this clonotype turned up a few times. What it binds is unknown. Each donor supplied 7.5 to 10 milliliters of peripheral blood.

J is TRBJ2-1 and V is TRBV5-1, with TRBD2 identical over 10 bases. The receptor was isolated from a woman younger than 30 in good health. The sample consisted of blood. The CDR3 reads CASSLEGARSGRSDEQFF. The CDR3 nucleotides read TGCGCCAGCAGCTTGGAAGGGGCTCGTAGCGGGAGGAGCGATGAGCAGTTCTTC.